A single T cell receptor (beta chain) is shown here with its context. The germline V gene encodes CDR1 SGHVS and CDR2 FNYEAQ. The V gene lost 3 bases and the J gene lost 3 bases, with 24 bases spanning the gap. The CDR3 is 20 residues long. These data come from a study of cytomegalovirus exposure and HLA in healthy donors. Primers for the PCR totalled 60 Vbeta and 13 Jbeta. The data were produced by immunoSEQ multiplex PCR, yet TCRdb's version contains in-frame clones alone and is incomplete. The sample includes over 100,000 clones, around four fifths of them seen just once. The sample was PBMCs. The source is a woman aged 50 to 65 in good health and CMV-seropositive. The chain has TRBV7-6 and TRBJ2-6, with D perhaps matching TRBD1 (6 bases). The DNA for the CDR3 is TGTGCCAGCAGCTTGGATCCCGCAAGGGGGATTAAGGTTGGGGCCAACGTCCTGACTTTC. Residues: CASSLDPARGIKVGANVLTF.